Following are 30 T cell receptor beta chains from one sample sequenced in a study of blood T cell repertoires in COVID-19. TCRdb's table, derived via immunoSEQ multiplex PCR, lists solely in-frame clones and lacks some. The data show about 310,000 clones, with over 75% seen just once and about 9.9% held by the top ten. Sequencing was performed on PBMCs or T cells enriched from blood (not recorded which). These receptors came from a woman aged 40-49 years who had recovered from COVID-19.

This chain links TRBV7-2 with TRBJ2-2; 9 bases are shared with TRBD1. Germline values: CDR1 SGHTA, CDR2 FQGNSA. With 5 bases clipped from V and 4 bases from J, the junction kept 5 bases outside the gene matches. The CDR3 covers 15 residues. DNA of the CDR3: TGTGCCAGCAGCCCACAGGGGGCAGGCACCGGGGAGCTGTTTTTT. Its protein is CASSPQGAGTGELFF.

The genes are TRBV30 and TRBJ2-5; D unclear. The V gene lost 4 bases and the J gene lost 0 bases, with 9 bases spanning the gap. Per the germline V gene, CDR1 is GTSNPN and CDR2 is SVGIG (reference sequence). CDR3 length equals 13 residues. CDR3 coding DNA: TGTGCCTGGACCCCTCCTAACCAAGAGACCCAGTACTTC. Translating gives CAWTPPNQETQYF.

This clone showed up just once. The chain recombines TRBV19 with TRBJ1-6; weak D call: TRBD1 (5 bases). Trimming removed 0 bases from V and 10 bases from J, with 13 bases in between. The CDR3 runs to 15 residues. CDR1 is LNHDA, CDR2 SQIVND, per germline (reference sequence). The CDR3 nucleotides read TGTGCCAGTAGTATAGATCCCGCAGGGCGGTCACCCCTCCACTTT. As protein: CASSIDPAGRSPLHF.

This clone was seen just once. J is TRBJ2-2 and V is TRBV19; D perhaps matches TRBD1 (6 bases). The CDR3 has 16 amino acids. V was trimmed by 3 bases and J by 3 bases, leaving 14 bases between them. In germline, CDR1 is LNHDA, CDR2 SQIVND (reference sequence). The CDR3 DNA follows: TGTGCCAGTAGTATTGTGCGACAGGTCTACACCGGGGAGCTGTTTTTT. Its translation is CASSIVRQVYTGELFF.

The chain couples TRBV18 to TRBJ2-7; TRBD2 aligns across 8 bases. The CDR3 runs to 13 residues. From germline, CDR1 is KGHSH and CDR2 LQKENI. Losses at the gene ends were 6 bases for V and 4 bases for J; bases not matched to a gene: 5. CDR3 sequence: CASSGGGRYEQYF. The CDR3 DNA reads as TGTGCCAGCTCTGGCGGGGGGCGTTACGAGCAGTACTTC.

This chain connects TRBV3-1 (or the pseudogene TRBV3-2) to TRBJ1-1; D unresolved. CDR1 and CDR2 (germline): LGHDT, YNNKEL (reference sequence). V was cut by 1 base and J by 0 bases, with 3 bases left in between. The CDR3 extends over 13 amino acids. CDR3 DNA sequence: TGTGCCAGCAGCCAAGGGCTGAACACTGAAGCTTTCTTT. The encoded protein is CASSQGLNTEAFF.

This chain uses TRBV9 with TRBJ1-1; D remains unclear. Germline V lookup: CDR1 SGDLS, CDR2 YYNGEE. CDR3 length: 13 amino acids. V was shortened by 1 base and J by 11 bases, with 15 bases between the two germline ends. CDR3 nucleotide sequence: TGTGCCAGCAGCGTAATCCAGGAGGGTTATGCTTTCTTT. Its translation: CASSVIQEGYAFF.

This chain joins TRBV9 and TRBJ2-3, with 15 bases that match TRBD2. J gave up 3 bases and V 4 bases, and 6 bases lay outside the gene matches. This CDR3 has 17 amino acids. Per the germline V gene, CDR1 is SGDLS and CDR2 is YYNGEE. The CDR3 protein is CASSPGLAGGLTDTQYF. DNA for the CDR3: TGTGCCAGCAGCCCCGGACTAGCGGGGGGGCTAACAGATACGCAGTATTTT.

The chain links TRBV2 to TRBJ1-1, with TRBD1 matching over 10 bases. V trimming: 7 bases; J trimming: 7 bases; junction bases outside the gene matches: 6. CDR3 length: 13 amino acids. CDR1 and CDR2 (germline): SNHLY, FYNNEI. The CDR3 region is CASTRQGALEAFF. CDR3 in DNA: TGTGCCAGCACGCGACAGGGGGCCCTTGAAGCTTTCTTT.

A word on this clone: At one end, the junction sequence differs from germline, possibly due to a read error. The rearrangement links TRBV11-2 to TRBJ1-4; 8 positions agree with TRBD1. The CDR3 runs to 12 residues. Germline CDR1 SGHAT, CDR2 FQNNGV. The CDR3 sequence is CASSAQTGELTF. In DNA, the CDR3 is TGTGCCAGCAGCGCCCAGACAGGGGAGCTCACCTTT.

A remark on this clone: At one end, the junction sequence differs from germline, possibly due to a read error. This rearrangement joins TRBV5-6 to TRBJ1-2; D is ambiguous. CDR1 is SGHDT, CDR2 YYEEEE, per germline. The CDR3 runs 12 residues. Written as DNA, the CDR3 is TGTGCCAGCAGCTTGGGGGCTCGGGCGGGGATCTTC. Translation: CASSLGARAGIF.

This clone appeared a few times. This rearrangement joins TRBV2 to TRBJ1-1; no firm D call. This CDR3 is built from 16 residues. Looked up from germline, CDR1 is SNHLY and CDR2 is FYNNEI. With 2 bases removed from V and 1 base from J, the gap between germline ends came to 14 bases. DNA of the CDR3: TGTGCCAGCAGTGAACCGGCTTATCGGGGGAACACTGAAGCTTTCTTT. This translates into CASSEPAYRGNTEAFF.

The chain employs TRBV4-1 and TRBJ1-1; TRBD1 might be the D (6 bases). Germline values: CDR1 MGHRA, CDR2 YSYEKL. V gave up 4 bases and J gave up 6 bases, with 15 bases separating them. CDR3 length equals 14 residues. As DNA, the CDR3 is TGCGCCAGCAGCCCCCTGGACAGCGTACCTGAAGCTTTCTTT. It is translated as CASSPLDSVPEAFF.

The chain combines TRBV25-1 with TRBJ2-2; 8 bases align to TRBD1. This CDR3 has 14 residues. Germline V CDR1 and CDR2: MGHDK, SYGVNS. V lost 8 bases, J lost 1 base, and 3 bases stayed unmatched. The CDR3 spells CASGRGQNTGELFF. The DNA for the CDR3 is TGTGCCAGCGGCAGGGGGCAGAACACCGGGGAGCTGTTTTTT.

V gene TRBV9 combines with J gene TRBJ2-5, with D maybe TRBD2 (5 bases). CDR3 length equals 16 residues. V dropped 3 bases and J dropped 3 bases, with 18 bases sitting between them. Germline loops: CDR1 SGDLS, CDR2 YYNGEE. The DNA for the CDR3 is TGTGCCAGCAGCGCCTCCCCGCGGGCAGGTGAAGAGACCCAGTACTTC. This encodes CASSASPRAGEETQYF.

This chain connects TRBV11-2 to TRBJ1-6; 9 nucleotides line up with TRBD1. Germline V gene lookup returns CDR1 SGHAT and CDR2 FQNNGV. J was trimmed by 7 bases and V by 4 bases; bases with no gene match: 11. The CDR3 spans 17 residues. Written as DNA, the CDR3 is TGTGCCAGCAGCTCGAACCGGGACAGGGTGCTGAATTCACCCCTCCACTTT. Its translation: CASSSNRDRVLNSPLHF.

V gene TRBV10-3 combines with J gene TRBJ2-4; 9 bases line up with TRBD2. The germline CDR1 and CDR2 sequences are ENHRY and SYGVKD. V shed 4 bases and J 10 bases; nucleotides not matched to a gene: 8. The CDR3 is made up of 14 amino acids. CDR3: CAISGGGGESIQYF. CDR3 bases: TGTGCCATCAGTGGCGGCGGGGGGGAGAGTATTCAGTACTTC.

The V call is TRBV5-1, the J call TRBJ2-1; TRBD2 matches 12 bases. Germline V gene data show CDR1 as SGHRS and CDR2 as YFSETQ. This CDR3 region has 17 residues. V shed 4 bases and J 10 bases; nucleotides not matched to a gene: 15. DNA for the CDR3: TGCGCCAGCAGCCCAGGACTAGCGGGAAACTCCAACCTCGAGCAGTTCTTC. It codes for CASSPGLAGNSNLEQFF.

This rearrangement joins TRBV19 to TRBJ1-5; 7 bases are a match to TRBD1. Germline loops: CDR1 LNHDA, CDR2 SQIVND (reference sequence). The CDR3 is 13 amino acids. The J segment lost 3 bases and the V segment lost 9 bases, leaving 5 bases of the junction unmatched. This CDR3 reads CASRGQFNQPQHF. CDR3 nucleotides: TGTGCCAGCAGGGGACAGTTCAATCAGCCCCAGCATTTT.

CDR3 DNA: TGTGCCAGCAGTTACTCGAGACAGGGGGCAAACATTCAGTACTTC. Amino acids: CASSYSRQGANIQYF. This rearrangement joins TRBV6-5 to TRBJ2-4; TRBD1 matches at 10 bases. V trimming: 0 bases; J trimming: 6 bases; junction bases outside the gene matches: 2. CDR3 length: 15 residues. CDR1 and CDR2 from the germline V gene are MNHEY and SVGAGI.

The chain links TRBV13 to TRBJ1-6; TRBD1 agrees at 7 bases. The CDR3 length is 14 residues. Trimming at V came to 5 bases and at J to 5 bases, leaving 3 bases not matched to a gene. Germline assignment: CDR1 PRHDT and CDR2 FYEKMQ (reference sequence). CDR3: CASSTTGDNSPLHF. The CDR3 DNA follows: TGTGCCAGCAGCACTACAGGGGATAATTCACCCCTCCACTTT.

The chain carries TRBV18 and TRBJ2-5; TRBD2 matches 10 bases. The junction had 8 bases not matched to a gene; V was cut back by 2 bases and J by 5 bases. The CDR3 has 16 amino acids. CDR1 is KGHSH, CDR2 LQKENI, per germline. CDR3: CASSPTLAGVRETQYF. For the CDR3, the DNA is TGTGCCAGCTCACCAACCCTAGCGGGAGTTCGGGAGACCCAGTACTTC.

The chain's CDR3 is CASSSQALGELFF. In DNA, the CDR3 is TGTGCCAGCAGTTCACAGGCCCTGGGCGAACTGTTTTTT. The rearrangement joins TRBV6-5 to TRBJ1-4; D is perhaps TRBD1 (5 bases). Germline V lookup: CDR1 MNHEY, CDR2 SVGAGI. This CDR3 has 13 amino acids. V lost 4 bases to trimming and J lost 12 bases, with 15 bases between them.

The CDR3 sequence is CASRSSGDTQYF. Here the CDR3 DNA reads TGTGCCAGTAGGAGCTCCGGAGATACGCAGTATTTT. The chain combines TRBV19 with TRBJ2-3; unclear D gene. V was pared by 6 bases and J by 5 bases, with 9 bases between. CDR1 LNHDA and CDR2 SQIVND come from the germline V gene (reference sequence). This CDR3 region has 12 residues. Based on the CDR3 plus reference TRBV19 and TRBJ2-3, the full variable domain is DGGITQSPKYLFRKEGQNVTLSCEQNLNHDAMYWYRQDPGQGLRLIYYSQIVNDFQKGDIAEGYSVSREKKESFPLTVTSAQKNPTAFYLCASRSSGDTQYFGPGTRLTVL.

This chain uses TRBV5-1 with TRBJ2-3; 7 nucleotides align to TRBD2. The J segment lost 4 bases and the V segment lost 4 bases, leaving 9 bases of the junction unmatched. The CDR3 runs 15 residues. CDR1 and CDR2 from the germline V gene are SGHRS and YFSETQ. CDR3 protein: CASSPQTGRADTQYF. CDR3 sequence (DNA): TGCGCCAGCAGCCCCCAGACTGGGAGGGCAGATACGCAGTATTTT.

The CDR3 DNA is TGTGCCAGCAGTTTAGGGGGAGGGGGGAAACTGTTTTTT. Translating gives CASSLGGGGKLFF. The rearrangement links TRBV6-5 to TRBJ1-4, with D maybe TRBD1 (6 bases). The CDR3 spans 13 residues. V was cut by 4 bases and J by 11 bases, with 14 bases left in between. Germline V gene data show CDR1 as MNHEY and CDR2 as SVGAGI.

This clone occurred once. The rearrangement links TRBV6-2 or TRBV6-3 to TRBJ2-1; 11 nucleotides match TRBD2. The CDR3 is 15 residues long. The V and J ends lost 6 bases and 8 bases, in that order; junction bases with no gene match: 9. Germline lookup yields CDR1 MNHEY and CDR2 SVGEGT. The chain's CDR3 is CASSPLAGGPYEQFF. Written as DNA, the CDR3 is TGTGCCAGCAGCCCCTTAGCGGGAGGGCCCTATGAGCAGTTCTTC.

The CDR3 sequence: CASSPGPLDSATNEKLFF. As DNA, the CDR3 is TGTGCCAGCAGCCCCGGGCCCTTAGACAGTGCAACTAATGAAAAACTGTTTTTT. The chain uses TRBV7-2 and TRBJ1-4; D is possibly TRBD1 (5 bases). CDR1 SGHTA and CDR2 FQGNSA come from the germline V gene. V lost 5 bases and J lost 0, with 19 bases in between. CDR3 length: 18 residues.

This clone occurred once. The chain recombines TRBV6-5 with TRBJ2-1, with 8 bases fitting TRBD2. Germline V gene sequence: CDR1 MNHEY, CDR2 SVGAGI. The CDR3 has 15 residues. V trimming: 5 bases; J trimming: 4 bases; junction bases outside the gene matches: 7. The CDR3 sequence: CASSTRLAPYNEQFF. The CDR3 DNA is TGTGCCAGCAGTACTCGACTAGCGCCTTACAATGAGCAGTTCTTC.

This rearrangement joins TRBV27 to TRBJ1-2; D may be TRBD1 (5 bases). Between the trimmed V and J ends, which lost 5 bases and 7 bases, there was a span of 14 bases. CDR1 MNHEY and CDR2 SMNVEV come from the germline V gene (reference sequence). This CDR3 has 13 residues. CDR3 in DNA: TGTGCCAGCAGTCCCGCCAGGGATCGTGGCTACACCTTC. Translated, it gives CASSPARDRGYTF.